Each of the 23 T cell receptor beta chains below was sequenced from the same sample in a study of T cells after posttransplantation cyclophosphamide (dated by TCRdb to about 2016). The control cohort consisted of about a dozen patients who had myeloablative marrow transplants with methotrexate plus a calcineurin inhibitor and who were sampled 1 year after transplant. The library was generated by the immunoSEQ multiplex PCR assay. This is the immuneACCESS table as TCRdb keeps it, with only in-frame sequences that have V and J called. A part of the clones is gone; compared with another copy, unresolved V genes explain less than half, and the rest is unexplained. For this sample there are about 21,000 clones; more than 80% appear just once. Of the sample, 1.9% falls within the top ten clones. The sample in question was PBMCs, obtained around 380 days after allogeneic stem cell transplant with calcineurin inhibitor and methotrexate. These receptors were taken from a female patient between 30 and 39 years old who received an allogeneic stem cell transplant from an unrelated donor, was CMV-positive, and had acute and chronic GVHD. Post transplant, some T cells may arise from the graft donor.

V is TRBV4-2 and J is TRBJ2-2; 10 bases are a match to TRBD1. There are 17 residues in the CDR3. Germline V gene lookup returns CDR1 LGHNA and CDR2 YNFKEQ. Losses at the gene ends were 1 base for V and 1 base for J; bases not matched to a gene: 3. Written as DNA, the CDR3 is TGTGCCAGCAGCCAAGGGGACAGGGGTAGGAACACCGGGGAGCTGTTTTTT. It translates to CASSQGDRGRNTGELFF.

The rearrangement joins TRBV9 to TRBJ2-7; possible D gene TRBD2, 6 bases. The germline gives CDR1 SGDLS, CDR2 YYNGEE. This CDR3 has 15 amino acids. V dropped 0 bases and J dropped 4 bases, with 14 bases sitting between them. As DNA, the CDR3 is TGTGCCAGCAGCGTAGAGGGGACTTCGTCTTACGAGCAGTACTTC. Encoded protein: CASSVEGTSSYEQYF. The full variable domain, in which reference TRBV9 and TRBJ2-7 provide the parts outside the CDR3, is DSGVTQTPKHLITATGQRVTLRCSPRSGDLSVYWYQQSLDQGLQFLIQYYNGEERAKGNILERFSAQQFPDLHSELNLSSLELGDSALYFCASSVEGTSSYEQYFGPGTRLTVT.

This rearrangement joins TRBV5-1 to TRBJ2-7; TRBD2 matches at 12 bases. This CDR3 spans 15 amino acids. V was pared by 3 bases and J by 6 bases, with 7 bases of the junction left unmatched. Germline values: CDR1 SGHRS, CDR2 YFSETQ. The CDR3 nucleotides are TGCGCCAGCAGCTCTCTAGCGGGAGGGCCCTCCGAGCAGTACTTC. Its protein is CASSSLAGGPSEQYF. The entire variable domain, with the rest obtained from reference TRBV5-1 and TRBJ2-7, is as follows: KAGVTQTPRYLIKTRGQQVTLSCSPISGHRSVSWYQQTPGQGLQFLFEYFSETQRNKGNFPGRFSGRQFSNSRSEMNVSTLELGDSALYLCASSSLAGGPSEQYFGPGTRLTVT.

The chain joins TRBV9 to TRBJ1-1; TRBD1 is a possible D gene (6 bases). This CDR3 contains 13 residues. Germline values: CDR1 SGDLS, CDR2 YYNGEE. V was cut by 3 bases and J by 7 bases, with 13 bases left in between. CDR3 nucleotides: TGTGCCAGCAGCGCCCAGGGGTGGAGTGAAGCTTTCTTT. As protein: CASSAQGWSEAFF.

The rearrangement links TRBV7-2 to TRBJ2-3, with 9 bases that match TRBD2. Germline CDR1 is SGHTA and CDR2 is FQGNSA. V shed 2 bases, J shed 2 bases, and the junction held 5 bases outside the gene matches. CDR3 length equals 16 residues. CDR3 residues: CASSLKTSGNTDTQYF. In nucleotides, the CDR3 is TGTGCCAGCAGCTTAAAGACTAGCGGAAACACAGATACGCAGTATTTT.

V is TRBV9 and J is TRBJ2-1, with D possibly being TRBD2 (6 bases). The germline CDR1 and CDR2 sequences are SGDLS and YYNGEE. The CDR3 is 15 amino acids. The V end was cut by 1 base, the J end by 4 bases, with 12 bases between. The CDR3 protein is CASSVYGTEYNEQFF. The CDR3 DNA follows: TGTGCCAGCAGCGTATACGGGACTGAGTACAATGAGCAGTTCTTC.

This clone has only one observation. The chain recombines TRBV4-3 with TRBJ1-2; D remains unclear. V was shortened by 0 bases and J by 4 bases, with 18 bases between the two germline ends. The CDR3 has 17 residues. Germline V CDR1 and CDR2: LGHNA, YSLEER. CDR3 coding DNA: TGCGCCAGCAGCCAAGAATTTATGGCCATCAATTTCTATGGCTACACCTTC. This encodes CASSQEFMAINFYGYTF.

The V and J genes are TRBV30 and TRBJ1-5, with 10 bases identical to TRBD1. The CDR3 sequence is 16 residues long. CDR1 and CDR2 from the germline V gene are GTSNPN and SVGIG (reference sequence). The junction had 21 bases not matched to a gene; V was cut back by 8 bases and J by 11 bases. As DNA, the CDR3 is TGTGCCCGTCCTGACAGGGGGCGATTACAGCAATCAGCCCAGCATTTT. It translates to CARPDRGRLQQSAQHF.

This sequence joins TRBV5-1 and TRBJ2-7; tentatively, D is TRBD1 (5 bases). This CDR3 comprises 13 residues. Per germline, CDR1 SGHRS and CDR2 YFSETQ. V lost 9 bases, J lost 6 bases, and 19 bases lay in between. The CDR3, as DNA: TGCGCCACCGATTGGGGCCATTGGAGCGAGCAGTACGTC. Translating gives CATDWGHWSEQYV.

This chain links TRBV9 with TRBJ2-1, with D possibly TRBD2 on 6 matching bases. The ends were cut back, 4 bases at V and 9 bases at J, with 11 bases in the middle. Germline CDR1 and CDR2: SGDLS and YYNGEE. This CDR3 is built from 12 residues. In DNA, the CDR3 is TGTGCCAGCAGCATATCCGGGGGTGAGCAGTTCTTC. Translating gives CASSISGGEQFF.

CDR3: CASSPIPTDTQYF. The DNA of the CDR3 is TGCGCCAGCAGCCCTATTCCCACAGATACGCAGTATTTT. The rearrangement joins TRBV5-1 to TRBJ2-3; D not resolved. Trimming stripped 4 bases from V and 2 bases from J, with 8 bases between. The CDR3 spans 13 residues. CDR1 is SGHRS, CDR2 YFSETQ, per germline.

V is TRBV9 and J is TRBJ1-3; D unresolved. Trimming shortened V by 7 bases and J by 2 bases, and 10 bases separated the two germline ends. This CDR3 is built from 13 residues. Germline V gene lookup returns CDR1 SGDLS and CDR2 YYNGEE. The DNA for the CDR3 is TGTGCCAGCGGGCAGGTTCCTGGAAACACCATATATTTT. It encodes CASGQVPGNTIYF.

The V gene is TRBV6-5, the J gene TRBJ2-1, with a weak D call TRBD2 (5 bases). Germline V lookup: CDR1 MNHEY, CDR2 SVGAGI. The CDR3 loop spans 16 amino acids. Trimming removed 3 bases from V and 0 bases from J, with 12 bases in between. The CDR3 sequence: CASSYGSGFSYNEQFF. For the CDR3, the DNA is TGTGCCAGCAGTTATGGGAGCGGATTCTCCTACAATGAGCAGTTCTTC.

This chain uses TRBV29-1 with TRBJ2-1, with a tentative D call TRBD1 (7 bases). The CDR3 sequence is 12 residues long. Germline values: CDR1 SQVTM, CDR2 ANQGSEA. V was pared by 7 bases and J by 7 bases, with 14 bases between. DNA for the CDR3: TGCAGCGCCAGGGGGGCCGGGAATGAGCAGTTCTTC. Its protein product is CSARGAGNEQFF.

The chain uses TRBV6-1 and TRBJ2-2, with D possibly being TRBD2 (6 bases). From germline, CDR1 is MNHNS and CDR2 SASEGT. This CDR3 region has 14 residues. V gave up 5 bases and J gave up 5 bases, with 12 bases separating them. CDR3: CASSRDFGTGELFF. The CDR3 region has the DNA TGTGCCAGCAGTCGGGACTTTGGAACCGGGGAGCTGTTTTTT.

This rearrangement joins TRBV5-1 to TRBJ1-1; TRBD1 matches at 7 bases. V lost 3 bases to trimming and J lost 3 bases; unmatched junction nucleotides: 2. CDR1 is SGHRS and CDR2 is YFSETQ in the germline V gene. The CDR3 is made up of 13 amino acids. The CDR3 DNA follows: TGCGCCAGCAGCTATGGGACAGACACTGAAGCTTTCTTT. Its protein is CASSYGTDTEAFF. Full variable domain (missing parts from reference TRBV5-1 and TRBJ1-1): KAGVTQTPRYLIKTRGQQVTLSCSPISGHRSVSWYQQTPGQGLQFLFEYFSETQRNKGNFPGRFSGRQFSNSRSEMNVSTLELGDSALYLCASSYGTDTEAFFGQGTRLTVV.

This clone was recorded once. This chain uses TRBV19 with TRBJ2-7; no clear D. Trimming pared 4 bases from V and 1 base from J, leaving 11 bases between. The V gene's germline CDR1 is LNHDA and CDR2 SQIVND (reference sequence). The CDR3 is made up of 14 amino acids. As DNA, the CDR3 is TGTGCCAGTAGTAGGGCAGGTTCATCCTACGAGCAGTACTTC. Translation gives CASSRAGSSYEQYF.

CDR3 in amino acids: CSVTGELNTEAFF. In DNA, the CDR3 is TGCAGCGTGACAGGGGAACTGAACACTGAAGCTTTCTTT. This sequence joins TRBV29-1 and TRBJ1-1; TRBD1 matches at 8 bases. Germline CDR1 reads SQVTM; CDR2 reads ANQGSEA. V gave up 6 bases and J gave up 0 bases; unmatched junction bases: 3. The CDR3 extends over 13 amino acids. The full variable domain, rest sourced from reference TRBV29-1 and TRBJ1-1, is SAVISQKPSRDICQRGTSLTIQCQVDSQVTMMFWYRQQPGQSLTLIATANQGSEATYESGFVIDKFPISRPNLTFSTLTVSNMSPEDSSIYLCSVTGELNTEAFFGQGTRLTVV.

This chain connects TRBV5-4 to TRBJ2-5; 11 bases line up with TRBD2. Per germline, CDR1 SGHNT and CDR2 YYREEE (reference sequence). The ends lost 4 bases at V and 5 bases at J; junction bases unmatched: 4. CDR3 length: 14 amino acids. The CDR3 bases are TGTGCCAGCAGCACCCCTAGCGGGAGGGAGACCCAGTACTTC. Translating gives CASSTPSGRETQYF. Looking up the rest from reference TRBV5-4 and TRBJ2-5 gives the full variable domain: ETGVTQSPTHLIKTRGQQVTLRCSSQSGHNTVSWYQQALGQGPQFIFQYYREEENGRGNFPPRFSGLQFPNYSSELNVNALELDDSALYLCASSTPSGRETQYFGPGTRLLVL.

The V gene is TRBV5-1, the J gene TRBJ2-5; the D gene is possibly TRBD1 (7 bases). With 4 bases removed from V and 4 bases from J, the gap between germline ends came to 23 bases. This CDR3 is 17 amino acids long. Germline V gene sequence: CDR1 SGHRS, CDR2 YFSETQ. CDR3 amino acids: CASSLGVLRQGGETQYF. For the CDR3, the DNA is TGCGCCAGCAGCCTCGGGGTGCTCCGACAGGGAGGAGAGACCCAGTACTTC.

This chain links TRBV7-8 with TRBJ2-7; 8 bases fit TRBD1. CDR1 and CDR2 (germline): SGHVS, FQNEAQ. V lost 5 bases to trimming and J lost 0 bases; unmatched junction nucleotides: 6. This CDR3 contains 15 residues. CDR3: CASSKQGVGSYEQYF. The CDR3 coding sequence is TGTGCCAGCAGCAAACAGGGGGTAGGCTCCTACGAGCAGTACTTC.

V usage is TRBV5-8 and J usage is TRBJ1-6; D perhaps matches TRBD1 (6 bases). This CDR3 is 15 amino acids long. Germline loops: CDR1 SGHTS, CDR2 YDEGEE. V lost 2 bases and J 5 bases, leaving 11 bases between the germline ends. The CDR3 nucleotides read TGTGCCAGCAGCTTCGGTGGACAGCATAATTCACCCCTCCACTTT. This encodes CASSFGGQHNSPLHF.

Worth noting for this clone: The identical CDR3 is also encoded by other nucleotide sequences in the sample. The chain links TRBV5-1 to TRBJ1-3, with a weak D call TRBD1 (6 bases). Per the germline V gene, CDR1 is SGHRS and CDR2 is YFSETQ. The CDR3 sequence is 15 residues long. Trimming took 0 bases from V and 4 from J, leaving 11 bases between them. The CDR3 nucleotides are TGCGCCAGCAGCTTGGAAGGACAGCCCGGAAACACCATATATTTT. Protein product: CASSLEGQPGNTIYF.